The present entry profiles one T cell receptor (beta chain) with its context. The source of the sample is a study of blood T cell repertoires in COVID-19. Study overall: The samples span acute and convalescent COVID-19 from the United States, Italy and Spain. T cells, B-cell-depleted T cells, or PBMCs supplied cDNA or gDNA.

Only in-frame clones appear in the TCRdb table, and some are missing; sequencing was by immunoSEQ multiplex PCR. Among 140,000 or so clones listed, around 83% were seen once. Deletions cut 3 bases from V and 1 base from J, with 15 bases between. Per the germline V gene, CDR1 is GTSNPN and CDR2 is SVGIG (reference sequence). This CDR3 is built from 15 residues. The source of this sequence is a woman older than 75 with acute or convalescent COVID-19. The sample comprised peripheral blood. V usage is TRBV30 and J usage is TRBJ2-5; tentatively, D is TRBD2 (6 bases). CDR3 region: CAWSPRRGFQETQYF. DNA of the CDR3: TGTGCCTGGAGCCCCAGGCGGGGATTCCAAGAGACCCAGTACTTC.